The present TCR beta chain was sequenced within a study of blood T cell repertoires in COVID-19. About the study: COVID-19 samples, acute and convalescent, were from the United States, Italy and Spain. T cells, B-cell-depleted T cells, or PBMCs supplied cDNA or gDNA.

Sequencing used immunoSEQ multiplex PCR; TCRdb keeps in-frame clones, though not all of them. The sample holds around 130,000 clones; roughly four fifths are singletons and the top ten take about 3.4%. Cohort placement rested on clinical history that participants reported themselves. The V gene end was trimmed by 5 bases and the J gene end by 0 bases; junction bases not matched to a gene: 9. The CDR3 loop spans 18 amino acids. Germline CDR1 LGHNT, CDR2 FRNRAP. The receptor comes from a woman between 50 and 59 years old with acute COVID-19. The chain joins TRBV12-5 to TRBJ1-6; 8 bases are shared with TRBD1. The sample comprised PBMCs or T cells enriched from blood (not recorded which). For the CDR3, the DNA is TGTGCTAGTGGTGACTCCGGGACAGGCGGCTCCTATAATTCACCCCTCCACTTT. This sequence encodes CASGDSGTGGSYNSPLHF.